The clone carrying this TCR beta chain has just a few counts. These data come from a study of identical twins. Via MiXCR, TCRdb re-called the 5' RACE reads, giving one row per CDR3 protein. The table includes about 520,000 distinct CDR3 sequences, roughly a fifth detected once. This CDR3 spans 14 amino acids. V lost 4 bases to trimming and J lost 6 bases, with 10 bases between them. Germline CDR1 SGHVS, CDR2 FNYEAQ. These data also featured in a second study, about T cells expressing NK-cell markers.

The V gene is TRBV7-6, the J gene TRBJ1-6; perhaps TRBD1 as D (5 bases). The sample was CD4+ T cells sorted from blood. This receptor was identified in a woman younger than 35 in good health. The chain's CDR3 is CASSSSGVNSPLHF. CDR3 in DNA: TGTGCCAGCAGCTCTTCGGGGGTTAATTCACCCCTCCACTTT.